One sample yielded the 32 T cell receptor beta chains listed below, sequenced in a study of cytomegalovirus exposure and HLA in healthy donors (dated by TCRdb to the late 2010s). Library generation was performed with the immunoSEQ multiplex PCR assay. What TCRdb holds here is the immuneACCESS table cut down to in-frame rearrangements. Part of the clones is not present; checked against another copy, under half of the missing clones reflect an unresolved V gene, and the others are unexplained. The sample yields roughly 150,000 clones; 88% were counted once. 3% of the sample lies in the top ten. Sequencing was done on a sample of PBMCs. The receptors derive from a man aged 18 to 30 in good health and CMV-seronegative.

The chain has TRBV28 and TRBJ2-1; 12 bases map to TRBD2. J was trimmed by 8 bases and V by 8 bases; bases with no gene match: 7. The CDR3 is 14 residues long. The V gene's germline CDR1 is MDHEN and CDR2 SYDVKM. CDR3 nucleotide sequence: TGTGCCAGCCTCCGGACTAGCGGGATACATGAGCAGTTCTTC. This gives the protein CASLRTSGIHEQFF.

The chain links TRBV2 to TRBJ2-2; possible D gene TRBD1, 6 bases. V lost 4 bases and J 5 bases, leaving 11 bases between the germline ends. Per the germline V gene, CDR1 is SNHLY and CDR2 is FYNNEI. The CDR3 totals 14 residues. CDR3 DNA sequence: TGTGCCAGCAGTGTAGGACAGCGTACCGGGGAGCTGTTTTTT. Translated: CASSVGQRTGELFF.

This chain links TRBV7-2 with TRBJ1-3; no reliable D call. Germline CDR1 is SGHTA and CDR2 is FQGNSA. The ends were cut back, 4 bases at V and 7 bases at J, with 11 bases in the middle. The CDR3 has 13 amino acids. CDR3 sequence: CASSSTHGNTIYF. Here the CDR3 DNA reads TGTGCCAGCAGCTCCACTCACGGGAACACCATATATTTT.

The CDR3 coding sequence is TGTGCCAGCAGCCAAACTACCCCTAGCGGGAGGGCCACTGGGGAGACCCAGTACTTC. It codes for CASSQTTPSGRATGETQYF. The chain has TRBV4-2 and TRBJ2-5; 12 bases map to TRBD2. Trimming at V came to 2 bases and at J to 5 bases, leaving 15 bases not matched to a gene. Germline CDR1 reads LGHNA; CDR2 reads YNFKEQ. The length of the CDR3 is 19 residues.

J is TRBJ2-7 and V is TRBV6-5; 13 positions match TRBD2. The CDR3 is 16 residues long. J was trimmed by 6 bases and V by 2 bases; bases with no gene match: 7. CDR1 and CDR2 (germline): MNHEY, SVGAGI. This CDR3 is CASSYRGLAGPSEQYF. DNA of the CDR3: TGTGCCAGCAGTTACCGGGGACTAGCGGGGCCCTCCGAGCAGTACTTC.

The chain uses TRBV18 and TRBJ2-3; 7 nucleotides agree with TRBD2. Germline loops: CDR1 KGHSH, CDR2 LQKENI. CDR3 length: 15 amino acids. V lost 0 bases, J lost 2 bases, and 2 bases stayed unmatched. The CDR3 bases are TGTGCCAGCTCACCACCGGGGGGGAACACAGATACGCAGTATTTT. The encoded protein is CASSPPGGNTDTQYF.

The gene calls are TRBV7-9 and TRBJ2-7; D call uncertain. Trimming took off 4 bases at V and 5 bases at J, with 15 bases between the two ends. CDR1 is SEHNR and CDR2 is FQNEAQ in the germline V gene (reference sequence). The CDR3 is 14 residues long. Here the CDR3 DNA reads TGTGCCAGCAGCTCTGGCCCCGGGTTCAACGAGCAGTACTTC. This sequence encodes CASSSGPGFNEQYF.

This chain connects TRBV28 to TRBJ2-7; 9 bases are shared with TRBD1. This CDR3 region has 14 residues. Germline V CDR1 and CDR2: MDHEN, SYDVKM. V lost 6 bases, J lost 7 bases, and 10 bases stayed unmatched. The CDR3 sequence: CASSEGQGQTEQYF. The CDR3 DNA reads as TGTGCCAGCAGCGAGGGACAGGGTCAGACGGAGCAGTACTTC. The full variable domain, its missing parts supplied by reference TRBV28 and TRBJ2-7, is DVKVTQSSRYLVKRTGEKVFLECVQDMDHENMFWYRQDPGLGLRLIYFSYDVKMKEKGDIPEGYSVSREKKERFSLILESASTNQTSMYLCASSEGQGQTEQYFGPGTRLTVT.

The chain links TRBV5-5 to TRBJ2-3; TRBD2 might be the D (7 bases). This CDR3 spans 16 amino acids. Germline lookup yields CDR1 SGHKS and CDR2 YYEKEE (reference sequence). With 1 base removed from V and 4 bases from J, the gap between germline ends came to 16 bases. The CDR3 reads CASSLQGGGRADTQYF. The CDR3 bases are TGTGCCAGCAGCTTGCAAGGCGGGGGCAGGGCAGATACGCAGTATTTT. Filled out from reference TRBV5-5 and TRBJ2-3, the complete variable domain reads DAGVTQSPTHLIKTRGQQVTLRCSPISGHKSVSWYQQVLGQGPQFIFQYYEKEERGRGNFPDRFSARQFPNYSSELNVNALLLGDSALYLCASSLQGGGRADTQYFGPGTRLTVL.

Here the CDR3 DNA reads TGTGCCAGCTCACCCAAACAGGGTTCCTACGAGCAGTACTTC. Amino acid sequence: CASSPKQGSYEQYF. This rearrangement joins TRBV18 to TRBJ2-7, with TRBD1 as a possible D gene (6 bases). Germline CDR1 reads KGHSH; CDR2 reads LQKENI. Trimming removed 3 bases from V and 1 base from J, with 10 bases in between. This CDR3 spans 14 amino acids.

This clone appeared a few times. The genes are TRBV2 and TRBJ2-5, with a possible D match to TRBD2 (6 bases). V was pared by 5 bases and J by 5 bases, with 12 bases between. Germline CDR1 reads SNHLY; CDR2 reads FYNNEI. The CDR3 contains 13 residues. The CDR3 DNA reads TGTGCCAGCAGTCGGGGAGGAAGGGAGACCCAGTACTTC. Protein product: CASSRGGRETQYF.

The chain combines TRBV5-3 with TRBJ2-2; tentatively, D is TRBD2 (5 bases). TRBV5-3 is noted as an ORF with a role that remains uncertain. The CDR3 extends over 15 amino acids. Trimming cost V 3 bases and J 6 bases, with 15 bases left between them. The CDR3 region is CARSWATNTAGELFF. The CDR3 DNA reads TGTGCCAGAAGCTGGGCGACTAATACCGCCGGGGAGCTGTTTTTT.

In DNA, the CDR3 is TGCGCCAGCAGTCCCAATTTAGGCGGGTGGCAGTACTTC. Its translation: CASSPNLGGWQYF. The rearrangement joins TRBV23-1 to TRBJ2-7; D perhaps matches TRBD2 (5 bases). TRBV23-1 has ORF status, its function being uncertain. There are 13 residues in the CDR3. The V and J ends lost 4 bases and 9 bases respectively, with 16 bases between them.

CDR3 residues: CASSKGQGAVDTQYF. CDR3 bases: TGCGCCAGCAGCAAAGGACAGGGGGCGGTGGATACGCAGTATTTT. The gene calls are TRBV4-1 and TRBJ2-3; 11 positions match TRBD1. The CDR3 covers 15 residues. Germline CDR1 and CDR2: MGHRA and YSYEKL. V lost 5 bases, J lost 6 bases, and 7 bases stayed unmatched.

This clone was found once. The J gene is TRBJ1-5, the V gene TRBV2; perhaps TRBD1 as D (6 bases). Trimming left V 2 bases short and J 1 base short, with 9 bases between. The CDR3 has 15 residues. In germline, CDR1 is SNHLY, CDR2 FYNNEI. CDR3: CASSEQDRSNQPQHF. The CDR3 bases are TGTGCCAGCAGTGAACAGGACAGAAGCAATCAGCCCCAGCATTTT.

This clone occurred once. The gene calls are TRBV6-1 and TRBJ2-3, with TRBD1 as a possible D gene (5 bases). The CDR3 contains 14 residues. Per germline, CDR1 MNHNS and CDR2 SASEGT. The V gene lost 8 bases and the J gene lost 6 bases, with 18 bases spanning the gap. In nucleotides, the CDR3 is TGTGCCAGCGCGCCTGACAGTCTAAGGGATACGCAGTATTTT. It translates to CASAPDSLRDTQYF.

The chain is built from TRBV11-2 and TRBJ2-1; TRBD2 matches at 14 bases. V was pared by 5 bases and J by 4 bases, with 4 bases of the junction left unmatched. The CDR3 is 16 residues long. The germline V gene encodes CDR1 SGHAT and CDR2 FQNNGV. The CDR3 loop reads CASSPGTSGGYNEQFF. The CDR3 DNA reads TGTGCCAGCAGCCCTGGGACTAGCGGGGGATACAATGAGCAGTTCTTC.

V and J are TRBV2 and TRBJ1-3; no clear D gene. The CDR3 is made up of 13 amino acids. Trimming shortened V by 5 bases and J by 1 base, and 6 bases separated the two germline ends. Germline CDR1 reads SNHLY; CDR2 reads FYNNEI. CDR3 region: CASSPGSGNTIYF. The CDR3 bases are TGTGCCAGCAGTCCAGGTTCTGGAAACACCATATATTTT.

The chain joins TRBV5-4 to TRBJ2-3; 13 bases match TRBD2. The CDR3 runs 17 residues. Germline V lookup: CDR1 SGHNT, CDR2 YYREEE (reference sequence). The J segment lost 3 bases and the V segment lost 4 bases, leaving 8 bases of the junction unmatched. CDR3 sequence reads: CASSRGLAGDGTDTQYF. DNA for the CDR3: TGTGCCAGCAGCAGAGGACTAGCGGGAGATGGGACAGATACGCAGTATTTT.

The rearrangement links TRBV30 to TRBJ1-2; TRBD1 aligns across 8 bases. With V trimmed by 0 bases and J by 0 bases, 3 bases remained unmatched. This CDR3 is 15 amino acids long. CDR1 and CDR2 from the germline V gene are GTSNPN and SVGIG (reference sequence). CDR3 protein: CAWSVTGAPNYGYTF. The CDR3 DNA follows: TGTGCCTGGAGTGTGACAGGGGCCCCTAACTATGGCTACACCTTC.

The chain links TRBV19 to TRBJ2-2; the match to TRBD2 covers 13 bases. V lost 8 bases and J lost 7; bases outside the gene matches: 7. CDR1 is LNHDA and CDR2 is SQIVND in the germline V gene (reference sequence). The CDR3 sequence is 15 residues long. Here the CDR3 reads CASATSGGANGELFF. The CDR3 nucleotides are TGTGCCAGTGCTACTAGCGGGGGGGCCAACGGGGAGCTGTTTTTT.

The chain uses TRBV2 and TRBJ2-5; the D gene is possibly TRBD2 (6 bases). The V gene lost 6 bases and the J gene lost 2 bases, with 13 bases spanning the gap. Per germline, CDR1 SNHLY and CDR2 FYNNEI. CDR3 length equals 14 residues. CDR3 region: CASRESGLQETQYF. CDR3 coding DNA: TGTGCCAGCAGGGAGAGCGGGTTACAAGAGACCCAGTACTTC. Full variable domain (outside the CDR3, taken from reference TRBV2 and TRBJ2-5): EPEVTQTPSHQVTQMGQEVILRCVPISNHLYFYWYRQILGQKVEFLVSFYNNEISEKSEIFDDQFSVERPDGSNFTLKIRSTKLEDSAMYFCASRESGLQETQYFGPGTRLLVL.

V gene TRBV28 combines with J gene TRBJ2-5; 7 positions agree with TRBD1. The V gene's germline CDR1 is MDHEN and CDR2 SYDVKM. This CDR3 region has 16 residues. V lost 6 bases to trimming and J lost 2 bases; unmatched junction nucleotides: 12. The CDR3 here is CASSKIMTGNQETQYF. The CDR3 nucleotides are TGTGCCAGCAGCAAAATAATGACAGGGAATCAAGAGACCCAGTACTTC.

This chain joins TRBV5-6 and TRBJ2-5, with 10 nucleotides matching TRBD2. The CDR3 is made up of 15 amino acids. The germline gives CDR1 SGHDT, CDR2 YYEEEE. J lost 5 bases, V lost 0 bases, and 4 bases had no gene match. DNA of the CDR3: TGTGCCAGCAGCTTGGGAGCGGGGGGGACGGAGACCCAGTACTTC. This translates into CASSLGAGGTETQYF.

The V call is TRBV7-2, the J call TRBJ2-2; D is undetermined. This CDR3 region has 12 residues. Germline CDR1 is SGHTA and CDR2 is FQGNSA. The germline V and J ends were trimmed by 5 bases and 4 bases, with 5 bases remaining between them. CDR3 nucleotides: TGTGCCAGCAGCCTCAGCACCGGGGAGCTGTTTTTT. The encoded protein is CASSLSTGELFF.

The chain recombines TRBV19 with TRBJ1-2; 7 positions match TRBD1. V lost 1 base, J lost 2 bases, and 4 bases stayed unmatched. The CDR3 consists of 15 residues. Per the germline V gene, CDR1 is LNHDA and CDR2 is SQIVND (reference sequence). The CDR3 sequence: CASSIVGTENYGYTF. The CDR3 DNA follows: TGTGCCAGTAGTATAGTCGGGACAGAAAACTATGGCTACACCTTC.

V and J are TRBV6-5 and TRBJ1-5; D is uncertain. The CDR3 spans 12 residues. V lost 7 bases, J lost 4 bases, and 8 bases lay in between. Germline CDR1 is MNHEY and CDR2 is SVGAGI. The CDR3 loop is CASTTGNQPQHF. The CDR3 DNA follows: TGTGCCAGCACGACGGGGAATCAGCCCCAGCATTTT.

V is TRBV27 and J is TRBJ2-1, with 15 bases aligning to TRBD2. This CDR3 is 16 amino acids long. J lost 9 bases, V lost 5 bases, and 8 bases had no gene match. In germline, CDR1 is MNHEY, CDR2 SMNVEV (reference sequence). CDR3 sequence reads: CASSPGLAGGRGEQFF. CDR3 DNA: TGTGCCAGCAGTCCGGGACTAGCGGGGGGCCGGGGTGAGCAGTTCTTC.

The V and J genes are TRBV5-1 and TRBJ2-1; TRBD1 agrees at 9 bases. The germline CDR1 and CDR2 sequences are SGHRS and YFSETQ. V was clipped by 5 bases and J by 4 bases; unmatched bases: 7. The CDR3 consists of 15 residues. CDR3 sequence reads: CASSLIGQGYNEQFF. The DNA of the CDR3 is TGCGCCAGCAGTCTTATCGGACAGGGGTACAATGAGCAGTTCTTC.

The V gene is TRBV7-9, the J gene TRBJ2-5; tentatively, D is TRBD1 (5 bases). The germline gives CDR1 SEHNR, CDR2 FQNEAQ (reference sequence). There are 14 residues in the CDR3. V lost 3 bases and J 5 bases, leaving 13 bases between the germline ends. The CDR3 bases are TGTGCCAGCAGCTTCGACAGTCGAAGGGAGACCCAGTACTTC. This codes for CASSFDSRRETQYF.

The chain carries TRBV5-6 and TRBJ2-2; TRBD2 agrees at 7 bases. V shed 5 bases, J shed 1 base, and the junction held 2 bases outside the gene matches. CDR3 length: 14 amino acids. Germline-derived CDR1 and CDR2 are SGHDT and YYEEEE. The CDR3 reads CASSSGLNTGELFF. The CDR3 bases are TGTGCCAGCAGTAGCGGGTTGAACACCGGGGAGCTGTTTTTT.

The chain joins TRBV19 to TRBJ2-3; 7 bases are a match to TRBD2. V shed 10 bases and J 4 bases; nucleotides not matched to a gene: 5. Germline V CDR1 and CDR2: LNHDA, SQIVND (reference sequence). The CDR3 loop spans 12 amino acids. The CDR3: CATRGDPDTQYF. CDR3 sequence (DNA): TGTGCCACCCGGGGGGATCCAGATACGCAGTATTTT.